This is a list of T cell receptor beta chains from one sample in a study of blood T cell repertoires in COVID-19. The method was immunoSEQ multiplex PCR; TCRdb's version includes in-frame clones alone and lacks a portion of them. The sample has approximately 300,000 clones; more than 80% are singletons. Sequenced material: peripheral blood. These TCRs come from a woman aged 30 to 39 with COVID-19, enrolled during active disease. Each CDR3 is given with its conserved first and last residue. The D gene is left open where the match is weak. Expanded clones are given a class, and other clones once, few, many or no size at all.

len	v_gene	d_gene	abundance	j_gene	CDR3nt	CDR3aa
13	TRBV19	.	.	TRBJ1-5	TGTGCCAGTAGCCTATCCCGCTTGGAGGCCCAGCATTTT	CASSLSRLEAQHF
12	TRBV27	.	.	TRBJ2-1	TGTGCCAGCAGCCCCGGCGCAGGTGAGCAGTTCTTC	CASSPGAGEQFF
19	TRBV3-1/TRBV3-2	TRBD1	.	TRBJ1-3	TGTGCCAGCAGCCAGTTTCGGGACAGGACCCTCGTCTCTGGAAACACCATATATTTT	CASSQFRDRTLVSGNTIYF
14	TRBV10-3	TRBD1	.	TRBJ1-6	TGTGCCATCAGAGGGGACAGTAACTCTTCACCCCTCCACTTT	CAIRGDSNSSPLHF
14	TRBV9	.	.	TRBJ1-3	TGTGCCAGCAGCTCCACAAGCTCTGGAAACACCATATATTTT	CASSSTSSGNTIYF
15	TRBV4-1	.	.	TRBJ1-1	TGCGCCAGCAGCCAAGAAGGAGCGGGAAGCAGTGAAGCTTTCTTT	CASSQEGAGSSEAFF
14	TRBV10-3	TRBD1	.	TRBJ1-1	TGTGCCATCAGTGATTTGGGACAGAAGACTGAAGCTTTCTTT	CAISDLGQKTEAFF
15	TRBV5-4	.	.	TRBJ2-5	TGTGCCAGCAGCCGGGCGAGATCAGGGGATGGGACCCAGTACTTC	CASSRARSGDGTQYF
15	TRBV28	.	.	TRBJ2-3	TGTGCCAGCAGTTTCCGGGACACCAACACAGATACGCAGTATTTT	CASSFRDTNTDTQYF
16	TRBV3-1/TRBV3-2	.	.	TRBJ2-3	TGTGCCAGCAGCCAAGGTACTAGCAGACTCACAGATACGCAGTATTTT	CASSQGTSRLTDTQYF
12	TRBV29-1	.	.	TRBJ1-2	TGCAGCGTTCCGCAGGGGAACTATGGCTACACCTTC	CSVPQGNYGYTF
14	TRBV28	.	.	TRBJ2-7	TGTGCCAGCAGTTCTCGGACAGTTACCTACGAGCAGTACTTC	CASSSRTVTYEQYF
16	TRBV27	TRBD1	.	TRBJ1-5	TGTGCCAGCAGTGTCGGACAGGGGGCACTGGGTCAGCCCCAGCATTTT	CASSVGQGALGQPQHF
14	TRBV5-1	.	.	TRBJ2-3	TGCGCCAGCAGCAGCAAAGTCGGACAAGATACGCAGTATTTT	CASSSKVGQDTQYF
15	TRBV2	TRBD1	.	TRBJ1-6	TGTGCCAGCAGGCTCAGCAGGGGGATGAATTCACCCCTCCACTTT	CASRLSRGMNSPLHF
13	TRBV27	.	.	TRBJ2-7	TGTGCCAGCAGTCCAAGGAGGTTCTACGAGCAGTACTTC	CASSPRRFYEQYF
12	TRBV14	.	.	TRBJ1-1	TGTGCCAGCAGCCAGGGAGTCACTGAAGCTTTCTTT	CASSQGVTEAFF
13	TRBV24-1	.	.	TRBJ1-2	TGTGCCACCAGTGAGGGGGCTAGCTATGGCTACACCTTC	CATSEGASYGYTF
15	TRBV28	TRBD2	.	TRBJ2-2	TGTGCCAGCAGTTTAGGGACTAGCGCGACCCGGGAGCTGTTTTTT	CASSLGTSATRELFF
16	TRBV9	TRBD1	.	TRBJ1-1	TGTGCCAGCAGCGCCATAGTGACAGGGATGGACACTGAAGCTTTCTTT	CASSAIVTGMDTEAFF
16	TRBV6-1	.	.	TRBJ2-5	TGTGCCAGCAGTGAAGCAAGATCGAGCCTTATGGAGACCCAGTACTTC	CASSEARSSLMETQYF
12	TRBV19	.	.	TRBJ2-5	TGTGCCAGTAGTAAAGCGGGAGAGACCCAGTACTTC	CASSKAGETQYF
12	TRBV9	.	once	TRBJ1-5	TGTGCCAGCAGCGGAGGCAATCAGCCCCAGCATTTT	CASSGGNQPQHF
14	TRBV30	.	.	TRBJ2-1	TGTGCCTGGAGTGTACGGGTGAGGGATGGCGAGCAGTTCTTC	CAWSVRVRDGEQFF
15	TRBV27	.	.	TRBJ2-1	TGTGCCAGCAGTTTATCGGTGGGCCCCTACAATGAGCAGTTCTTC	CASSLSVGPYNEQFF
16	TRBV7-7	TRBD2	.	TRBJ2-5	TGTGCTAGCAGCTTCTCCGCGACTAGCGACCAAGAGACCCAGTACTTC	CASSFSATSDQETQYF
14	TRBV10-3	TRBD1	.	TRBJ1-2	TGTGCCATCAGCCCGGGACAGCATGACTATGGCTACACCTTC	CAISPGQHDYGYTF
15	TRBV4-3	.	.	TRBJ2-7	TGCGCCAGCAGCCAAGGAATTCAGGGTCTTTACGAGCAGTACTTC	CASSQGIQGLYEQYF
14	TRBV19	TRBD1	.	TRBJ2-7	TGTGCCAGTAGTCCCGGACAGGGGGGCGGCGAGCAGTACTTC	CASSPGQGGGEQYF
13	TRBV7-2	TRBD2	.	TRBJ2-7	TGTGCCAGCGGGGGACTAGCAGTTTACGAGCAGTACTTC	CASGGLAVYEQYF
16	TRBV7-6	TRBD1	.	TRBJ2-7	TGTGCCAGCAGCTTGTCCGGGACAGGGTTCCCCTACGAGCAGTACTTC	CASSLSGTGFPYEQYF
15	TRBV5-1	TRBD1	.	TRBJ1-1	TGCGCCAGCAGCTCCCTGGGACAGCGGAACACTGAAGCTTTCTTT	CASSSLGQRNTEAFF
16	TRBV28	.	.	TRBJ2-5	TGTGCCAGCAGTTTCCCCGAAAGGCCGACTAAAGAGACCCAGTACTTC	CASSFPERPTKETQYF
18	TRBV19	.	.	TRBJ1-5	TGTGCCAGTAGTACGCTCAACGGAGGGCCTGGGAGCAATCAGCCCCAGCATTTT	CASSTLNGGPGSNQPQHF
14	TRBV9	TRBD1	once	TRBJ2-5	TGTGCCAGCAGCGCAGGACAGGGCCGCGAGACCCAGTACTTC	CASSAGQGRETQYF
16	TRBV6-4	.	.	TRBJ1-2	TGTGCCAGCAGTGACTCTGGGAGAATCGCCGGGTATGGCTACACCTTC	CASSDSGRIAGYGYTF
14	TRBV7-2	.	few	TRBJ2-7	TGTGCCAGCAGCCAATTGACAGGACACTACGAGCAGTACTTC	CASSQLTGHYEQYF
14	TRBV2	TRBD1	.	TRBJ1-1	TGTGCCAGCAGATCCCAGGGGGCGAGCACTGAAGCTTTCTTT	CASRSQGASTEAFF
13	TRBV10-3	.	.	TRBJ2-2	TGTGCCATCAATCCAGACAGGACCGGGGAGCTGTTTTTT	CAINPDRTGELFF
14	TRBV6-5	TRBD1	.	TRBJ1-6	TGTGCCAGCAGTTGGGGGGACAGGGACTCACCCCTCCACTTT	CASSWGDRDSPLHF
20	TRBV4-2	TRBD2	.	TRBJ2-2	TGTGCCAGCAGCCGAGCCCTGGGTGGTAGCGGGAGTAGGTCCACCGGGGAGCTGTTTTTT	CASSRALGGSGSRSTGELFF
15	TRBV19	TRBD1	.	TRBJ2-7	TGTGCCAGTTCCATAACAGGGGGCTATACCTACGAGCAGTACTTC	CASSITGGYTYEQYF
15	TRBV4-3	TRBD2	.	TRBJ2-3	TGCGCCAGCAGCCAAGTAGCGGGAGCGTCAGATACGCAGTATTTT	CASSQVAGASDTQYF
15	TRBV6-1	TRBD1	.	TRBJ1-1	TGTGCCAGCAGTGAAAACCCTGACAGGGGGCAGGAAGCTTTCTTT	CASSENPDRGQEAFF
13	TRBV7-6	TRBD1	.	TRBJ1-1	TGTGCCAGCAGCTCAACACAGGGGGCTGAAGCTTTCTTT	CASSSTQGAEAFF
13	TRBV14	.	.	TRBJ2-3	TGTGCCAGCAGCCAAGTTGAGCGCCATACGCAGTATTTT	CASSQVERHTQYF
17	TRBV19	.	.	TRBJ1-6	TGTGCCAGTAGTATAGAGGCCGGGAGCTCCTATAATTCACCCCTCCACTTT	CASSIEAGSSYNSPLHF